This T cell receptor beta chain was sequenced in a study of cytomegalovirus exposure and HLA in healthy donors. Findings and limits, study-wide: TCR beta V- and J-gene trimming was later associated with a missense DCLRE1C variant. Earlier analysis found most TCR beta V segments productive about 87% or about 30% of the time. In a later analysis, a genetic analysis reported fewer productive-TCR N-insertions in an Asian-associated ancestry cluster than the cohort average.

Notes on this clone: Its target is not known.

The primer mix had 60 Vbeta and 13 Jbeta primers. The data were produced by immunoSEQ multiplex PCR, yet TCRdb's version contains in-frame clones alone and is incomplete. The sample totals about 75,000 clones. Donors likely had unrecorded immune exposures despite being nominally healthy when sampled. The V gene's germline CDR1 is SGHVS and CDR2 FQNEAQ. V lost 5 bases, J lost 4 bases, and 5 bases stayed unmatched. The CDR3 has 16 residues. J is TRBJ2-5 and V is TRBV7-8, with 15 bases matching TRBD2. The receptor's source is a middle-aged man in good health and CMV-seronegative. The sample was PBMCs. Here the CDR3 reads CASSTRTSGGGETQYF. The CDR3 DNA reads TGTGCCAGCAGCACACGGACTAGCGGGGGGGGAGAGACCCAGTACTTC.